The 30 T cell receptor beta chains reported below all come from one sample, sequenced in a study of blood T cell repertoires in COVID-19. Profiling relied on immunoSEQ multiplex PCR, and the TCRdb table lists in-frame clones only, not all of them. Of 200,000 to 300,000 clones listed, around nine tenths are singletons. The sample was peripheral blood. These receptors all come from a woman in her fifties or sixties who had recovered from COVID-19.

V usage is TRBV5-4 and J usage is TRBJ2-3; TRBD2 matches 9 bases. The CDR3 has 16 residues. The germline CDR1 and CDR2 sequences are SGHNT and YYREEE (reference sequence). The ends lost 4 bases at V and 1 base at J; junction bases unmatched: 7. CDR3 region: CASSIKAGGRTDTQYF. As DNA, the CDR3 is TGTGCCAGCAGCATAAAAGCGGGGGGACGCACAGATACGCAGTATTTT.

This chain links TRBV5-1 with TRBJ1-2, with TRBD1 matching 8 bases. Trimming took 5 bases from V and 6 from J; bases not matched to a gene: 6. Germline CDR1 SGHRS, CDR2 YFSETQ. This CDR3 is built from 13 residues. DNA of the CDR3: TGCGCCAGCAGTACAGGGGGGAGTGATGGCTACACCTTC. Translation gives CASSTGGSDGYTF.

This rearrangement joins TRBV6-5 to TRBJ2-1, with no clear D. This CDR3 has 11 residues. The germline gives CDR1 MNHEY, CDR2 SVGAGI. V was shortened by 7 bases and J by 10 bases, with 11 bases between the two germline ends. CDR3 amino acids: CASTRETEQFF. CDR3 sequence (DNA): TGTGCCAGCACGCGCGAAACGGAGCAGTTCTTC.

The rearrangement links TRBV7-2 to TRBJ1-3; a possible D gene is TRBD1 (5 bases). The CDR3 has 14 amino acids. V lost 1 base, J lost 4 bases, and 8 bases lay in between. Germline V gives CDR1 SGHTA, CDR2 FQGNSA. This CDR3 is CASSLERQGNTIYF. Written as DNA, the CDR3 is TGTGCCAGCAGCTTAGAAAGACAGGGAAACACCATATATTTT.

The gene calls are TRBV20-1 and TRBJ2-3, with 9 nucleotides matching TRBD2. The V segment lost 3 bases and the J segment 4 bases; nucleotides outside the gene matches: 8. Germline V gene lookup returns CDR1 DFQATT and CDR2 SNEGSKA (reference sequence). The CDR3 contains 15 residues. In DNA, the CDR3 is TGCAGTGCTAGTGATGCGGGGGGGCCGTCAGATACGCAGTATTTT. It specifies CSASDAGGPSDTQYF.

This clone was observed a single time. The rearrangement links TRBV7-8 to TRBJ2-1, with 11 bases identical to TRBD1. This CDR3 contains 16 residues. Trimming at V came to 1 base and at J to 7 bases, leaving 6 bases not matched to a gene. Germline V lookup: CDR1 SGHVS, CDR2 FQNEAQ. CDR3 loop: CASSLGRDRGLNEQFF. The CDR3 coding sequence is TGTGCCAGCAGCTTAGGAAGGGACAGGGGGTTGAATGAGCAGTTCTTC.

The V call is TRBV7-6, the J call TRBJ1-4; D may be TRBD1 (6 bases). In germline, CDR1 is SGHVS, CDR2 FNYEAQ. This CDR3 is built from 15 residues. The V and J ends lost 1 base and 7 bases respectively, with 13 bases between them. CDR3 protein: CASSLDQGTGEKLFF. CDR3 sequence (DNA): TGTGCCAGCAGCTTAGATCAGGGGACGGGTGAAAAACTGTTTTTT.

V gene TRBV15 combines with J gene TRBJ1-2; no clear D. Germline V CDR1 and CDR2: LNHNV, YYDKDF (reference sequence). This CDR3 is 13 amino acids long. Deletions cut 4 bases from V and 5 bases from J, with 11 bases between. The CDR3 here is CATSTEMYYGYTF. In nucleotides, the CDR3 is TGTGCCACCAGCACCGAGATGTATTATGGCTACACCTTC.

This clone was seen just once. This chain uses TRBV6-2 or TRBV6-3 with TRBJ2-2, with D perhaps TRBD1 (5 bases). Trimming shortened V by 2 bases and J by 1 base, and 8 bases separated the two germline ends. CDR3 length: 15 residues. Looked up from germline, CDR1 is MNHEY and CDR2 is SVGEGT. CDR3 DNA sequence: TGTGCCAGCAGTTACGCTCAGGGGAACACCGGGGAGCTGTTTTTT. The encoded protein is CASSYAQGNTGELFF.

The chain joins TRBV25-1 to TRBJ2-2; unclear D gene. CDR1 is MGHDK and CDR2 is SYGVNS in the germline V gene. Trimming took off 5 bases at V and 0 bases at J, with 16 bases between the two ends. This CDR3 comprises 17 residues. DNA of the CDR3: TGTGCCAGCAGTAACGTCTTGGTGGCGGCGAACACCGGGGAGCTGTTTTTT. Residues: CASSNVLVAANTGELFF. Full variable domain (rest looked up from reference TRBV25-1 and TRBJ2-2): EADIYQTPRYLVIGTGKKITLECSQTMGHDKMYWYQQDPGMELHLIHYSYGVNSTEKGDLSSESTVSRIRTEHFPLTLESARPSHTSQYLCASSNVLVAANTGELFFGEGSRLTVL.

In DNA form, the CDR3 reads TGTGCCATCAGTGAGGGGCCGACGCCTAACTATGGCTACACCTTC. As protein: CAISEGPTPNYGYTF. V and J are TRBV10-3 and TRBJ1-2; D not certain. Germline CDR1 and CDR2: ENHRY and SYGVKD. The ends were cut back, 2 bases at V and 0 bases at J, with 10 bases in the middle. CDR3 length: 15 amino acids.

This clone was observed once. The chain combines TRBV6-5 with TRBJ2-3; weak D call: TRBD1 (6 bases). V lost 6 bases and J lost 0, with 10 bases in between. CDR1 is MNHEY, CDR2 SVGAGI, per germline. CDR3 size: 14 residues. CDR3 sequence (DNA): TGTGCCAGCAGACTAGACAGGAGCACAGATACGCAGTATTTT. Protein sequence: CASRLDRSTDTQYF.

The chain has TRBV7-2 and TRBJ1-6; D may be TRBD1 (5 bases). The germline V gene encodes CDR1 SGHTA and CDR2 FQGNSA. V was clipped by 0 bases and J by 9 bases, with 15 bases between them. The CDR3 consists of 16 residues. Here the CDR3 DNA reads TGTGCCAGCAGCTTAGCCGTCAACAGGAACGGTTCACCCCTCCACTTT. Translating it yields CASSLAVNRNGSPLHF. Supplemented by reference TRBV7-2 and TRBJ1-6, the full variable domain reads GAGVSQSPSNKVTEKGKDVELRCDPISGHTALYWYRQSLGQGLEFLIYFQGNSAPDKSGLPSDRFSAERTGGSVSTLTIQRTQQEDSAVYLCASSLAVNRNGSPLHFGNGTRLTVT.

The chain joins TRBV18 to TRBJ1-2; no clear D. Germline CDR1 is KGHSH and CDR2 is LQKENI. Between the trimmed V and J ends, which lost 6 bases and 8 bases, there was a span of 19 bases. The CDR3 is 14 amino acids. CDR3 DNA: TGTGCCAGCTCGTCCCGACGGGAGGCGTACGGCTACACCTTC. This codes for CASSSRREAYGYTF.

The J gene is TRBJ2-4, the V gene TRBV10-3, with D possibly TRBD2 on 6 matching bases. From germline, CDR1 is ENHRY and CDR2 SYGVKD. V lost 6 bases, J lost 1 base, and 19 bases lay in between. This CDR3 has 17 amino acids. The DNA of the CDR3 is TGTGCCATCAGCGCAGGATCGGGGGATCGGGCCAAAAACATTCAGTACTTC. It translates to CAISAGSGDRAKNIQYF.

The chain couples TRBV6-5 to TRBJ2-7, with D uncertain. This CDR3 spans 15 amino acids. Deletions cut 2 bases from V and 2 bases from J, with 13 bases between. The germline gives CDR1 MNHEY, CDR2 SVGAGI. CDR3 coding DNA: TGTGCCAGCAGTTACGCGAGAGGCGCTACCTACGAGCAGTACTTC. Residues: CASSYARGATYEQYF.

The chain carries TRBV11-3 and TRBJ2-6; the D is unclear. The CDR3 consists of 13 residues. Looked up from germline, CDR1 is SGHNT and CDR2 is YENEEA. V was pared by 3 bases and J by 2 bases, with 2 bases between. This CDR3 reads CASSFAGANVLTF. The CDR3 DNA sequence: TGTGCCAGCAGCTTCGCTGGGGCCAACGTCCTGACTTTC.

The rearrangement joins TRBV21-1 to TRBJ2-5; TRBD1, the table's D call, lacks a check against the DNA. TRBV21-1 is labeled a pseudogene. The CDR3 totals 17 residues. CDR3 loop: CASSNRGRSVRWETQYF. CDR3 sequence (DNA): TGTGCCAGCAGCAACAGGGGGCGGTCTGTAAGGTGGGAGACCCAGTACTTC.

The chain links TRBV2 to TRBJ2-2, with a possible D match to TRBD1 (7 bases). V lost 8 bases to trimming and J lost 7 bases, with 17 bases between them. The germline V gene has CDR1 SNHLY and CDR2 FYNNEI. This CDR3 has 14 residues. The CDR3 nucleotides are TGTGCCAGCCGACTTGACAGGGAGGTCGGGGAGCTGTTTTTT. It is translated as CASRLDREVGELFF.

The chain combines TRBV27 with TRBJ1-2, with 9 bases lining up with TRBD1. V lost 5 bases, J lost 5 bases, and 12 bases stayed unmatched. The CDR3 covers 16 residues. CDR1 and CDR2 from the germline V gene are MNHEY and SMNVEV (reference sequence). Here the CDR3 DNA reads TGTGCCAGCAGTCATCGACCGGGACAGGGTACTTATGGCTACACCTTC. Residues: CASSHRPGQGTYGYTF.

The V call is TRBV2, the J call TRBJ2-2; D is perhaps TRBD2 (6 bases). The CDR3 runs to 14 residues. The germline gives CDR1 SNHLY, CDR2 FYNNEI. V dropped 3 bases and J dropped 5 bases, with 10 bases sitting between them. CDR3 sequence reads: CASSDLRGTGELFF. DNA for the CDR3: TGTGCCAGCAGTGACCTCCGGGGGACCGGGGAGCTGTTTTTT.

This clone was detected ten times or more. The chain links TRBV4-1 to TRBJ1-5; D is unresolved. The V gene's germline CDR1 is MGHRA and CDR2 YSYEKL. The V end was cut by 0 bases, the J end by 6 bases, with 15 bases between. The CDR3 is made up of 16 amino acids. The CDR3 nucleotides are TGCGCCAGCAGCCAAGAGTCAACCGGGTCCGGTCAGCCCCAGCATTTT. Translated, it gives CASSQESTGSGQPQHF.

The chain recombines TRBV2 with TRBJ1-1; 11 bases are a match to TRBD1. The trim removed 3 bases at V and 5 bases at J, leaving 2 bases unmatched. CDR3 size: 14 residues. Germline-derived CDR1 and CDR2 are SNHLY and FYNNEI. The CDR3 reads CASSEGQGGTEAFF. For the CDR3, the DNA is TGTGCCAGCAGTGAGGGACAGGGGGGGACTGAAGCTTTCTTT.

This chain links TRBV5-1 with TRBJ1-4; TRBD1 aligns across 9 bases. This CDR3 region has 18 residues. Germline assignment: CDR1 SGHRS and CDR2 YFSETQ. Losses at the gene ends were 1 base for V and 7 bases for J; bases not matched to a gene: 14. The CDR3 DNA reads as TGCGCCAGCAGCTTGCGGCCCGGGGGGAACAGGGGGCTTGAAAAACTGTTTTTT. It yields the protein CASSLRPGGNRGLEKLFF. The variable domain in full, with the rest retrieved from reference TRBV5-1 and TRBJ1-4, is KAGVTQTPRYLIKTRGQQVTLSCSPISGHRSVSWYQQTPGQGLQFLFEYFSETQRNKGNFPGRFSGRQFSNSRSEMNVSTLELGDSALYLCASSLRPGGNRGLEKLFFGSGTQLSVL.

V gene TRBV19 combines with J gene TRBJ2-3; the D gene is possibly TRBD1 (6 bases). This CDR3 region has 15 residues. The germline V and J ends were trimmed by 4 bases and 0 bases, with 11 bases remaining between them. Germline CDR1 reads LNHDA; CDR2 reads SQIVND (reference sequence). CDR3 region: CASSKDSQSTDTQYF. DNA of the CDR3: TGTGCCAGTAGTAAGGACAGCCAAAGCACAGATACGCAGTATTTT.

This chain joins TRBV7-3 and TRBJ1-3; unclear D gene. V lost 5 bases and J lost 3, with 8 bases in between. The length of the CDR3 is 13 residues. Looked up from germline, CDR1 is SGHTA and CDR2 is FQGTGA. CDR3 coding DNA: TGTGCCAGCAGCCCCCCAGATGGAAACACCATATATTTT. This sequence encodes CASSPPDGNTIYF.

V usage is TRBV19 and J usage is TRBJ2-1; D uncertain. Germline assignment: CDR1 LNHDA and CDR2 SQIVND (reference sequence). The CDR3 length is 14 residues. V lost 3 bases, J lost 6 bases, and 12 bases lay in between. The CDR3 DNA follows: TGTGCCAGTAGTATTCGGGTATTCGTCAATGAGCAGTTCTTC. Translating it yields CASSIRVFVNEQFF.

The chain carries TRBV27 and TRBJ2-1; 10 bases fit TRBD1. The V gene's germline CDR1 is MNHEY and CDR2 SMNVEV (reference sequence). The CDR3 sequence is 16 residues long. The J segment lost 7 bases and the V segment lost 6 bases, leaving 12 bases of the junction unmatched. The chain's CDR3 is CASSLDRGDQNNEQFF. The CDR3 nucleotides read TGTGCCAGCAGCCTGGACAGGGGGGATCAGAATAATGAGCAGTTCTTC.

The gene calls are TRBV24-1 and TRBJ2-3; D is ambiguous. The germline gives CDR1 KGHDR, CDR2 SFDVKD. The CDR3 spans 12 residues. V lost 12 bases and J lost 9, with 18 bases in between. For the CDR3, the DNA is TGTGCCTCGGCCCCGTCGGCAGGCACGCAGTATTTT. Translated: CASAPSAGTQYF.

The CDR3 reads CATSDPTGGQPQHF. The CDR3, as DNA: TGTGCCACCAGTGATCCGACAGGGGGTCAGCCCCAGCATTTT. The chain links TRBV24-1 to TRBJ1-5; 9 nucleotides line up with TRBD1. Germline CDR1 reads KGHDR; CDR2 reads SFDVKD. J was trimmed by 6 bases and V by 3 bases; bases with no gene match: 2. The CDR3 has 14 amino acids.